These T cell receptor beta chains were read from a single sample in a study of cytomegalovirus exposure and HLA in healthy donors. The table came from immunoSEQ multiplex PCR; TCRdb's copy has only in-frame clones and leaves some out. Of 150,000 or so clones in the sample, roughly 79% were seen once. Sequenced: PBMCs. These receptors were taken from a man aged 25-45 years in good health and CMV-seronegative. The CDR3 runs from the conserved cysteine through the conserved F or W. A D gene is named only where the DNA matches it firmly. Size values are once, few and many counts, or a class for expanded clones, and some rows have none.

J gene | D gene | clone size | V gene | CDR3 DNA | CDR3 protein
TRBJ2-1 | TRBD1 | . | TRBV4-3 | TGCGCCAGCAGCCAACGGACAGGGGTTTGGAATGAGCAGTTCTTC | CASSQRTGVWNEQFF
TRBJ2-2 | . | . | TRBV10-3 | TGTGCCATCAATACAGGGCTTTCAAACACCGGGGAGCTGTTTTTT | CAINTGLSNTGELFF
TRBJ2-3 | TRBD2 | few | TRBV6-6 | TGTGCCAGCAGTTACTTGGGGGGGGGCACAGATACGCAGTATTTT | CASSYLGGGTDTQYF
TRBJ1-1 | . | . | TRBV18 | TGTGCCAGCTCAGTGCAGGCGTCGAACACTGAAGCTTTCTTT | CASSVQASNTEAFF
TRBJ1-6 | TRBD1 | . | TRBV9 | TGTGCCAGCAGCGTAGAGTCCACAGGGGGCTCACCCCTCCACTTT | CASSVESTGGSPLHF
TRBJ2-2 | TRBD2 | . | TRBV5-1 | TGCGCCAGCAGCACCGCACCCCGGACTAGCGGGAGGTCGAACACCGGGGAGCTGTTTTTT | CASSTAPRTSGRSNTGELFF
TRBJ2-4 | . | . | TRBV28 | TGTGCCAGCAGTTTTGGCCCCATTCAGTACTTC | CASSFGPIQYF
TRBJ1-5 | . | . | TRBV6-1 | TGTGCCAGGAGGTGGGTCAATCAGCCCCAGCATTTT | CARRWVNQPQHF
TRBJ2-1 | TRBD2 | . | TRBV28 | TGTGCCAGCAGTTTAGGCGGGACTAGCGGGGGGAGCTACAATGAGCAGTTCTTC | CASSLGGTSGGSYNEQFF
TRBJ2-5 | . | . | TRBV13 | TGTGCCAGCAGCTTAGAAAGGGAGGGGGAAGAGACCCAGTACTTC | CASSLEREGEETQYF
TRBJ1-5 | TRBD1 | few | TRBV28 | TGTGCCAGCAGTTCGTCGGAGGGGGCCGTTCATCAGCCCCAGCATTTT | CASSSSEGAVHQPQHF
TRBJ2-7 | TRBD1 | once | TRBV7-9 | TGTGCCAGCAGCTTGACACAGGGGATCCACGAGCAGTACTTC | CASSLTQGIHEQYF
TRBJ2-7 | . | . | TRBV15 | TGTGCCACCAGCAGAGGGGTGAATGCGGGACTGGAAACCTACGAGCAGTACTTC | CATSRGVNAGLETYEQYF
TRBJ1-1 | TRBD1 | . | TRBV5-1 | TGCGCCAGCAGCTGGGGGACAGGGGAAAGGACTGAAGCTTTCTTT | CASSWGTGERTEAFF
TRBJ2-1 | TRBD2 | once | TRBV30 | TGTGCCTGGAGCGCCCCGGGACTAGCGGGGGGTTACGCTTCGTTCTTC | CAWSAPGLAGGYASFF
TRBJ1-1 | . | . | TRBV5-4 | TGTGCCAGCAGTCGGAACACTGAAGCTTTCTTT | CASSRNTEAFF
TRBJ2-1 | TRBD2 | . | TRBV11-2 | TGTGCCAGCAGCTTAGCCCTAGCGGGGGGTGGGGAGCAGTTCTTC | CASSLALAGGGEQFF
TRBJ2-6 | TRBD1 | once | TRBV30 | TGTGCCTGGCGGACAGGGGGGTTTGGGGCCAACGTCCTGACTTTC | CAWRTGGFGANVLTF
TRBJ2-2 | TRBD1 | . | TRBV5-1 | TGCGCCAGCAGCGTGACAGGGGTGGTCGGGGAGCTGTTTTTT | CASSVTGVVGELFF
TRBJ1-5 | TRBD1 | once | TRBV19 | TGTGCCAGTAGTATAGCGACAGGGCGTAGCAATCAGCCCCAGCATTTT | CASSIATGRSNQPQHF
TRBJ2-5 | . | . | TRBV4-1 | TGCGCCAGCAGCCTCCGGGGCAGGGAGGTGGAGACCCAGTACTTC | CASSLRGREVETQYF
TRBJ2-7 | TRBD1 | . | TRBV4-3 | TGCGCCAGCAGCCAAGGCCCCAGGGGGTCGTACGAGCAGTACTTC | CASSQGPRGSYEQYF
TRBJ1-2 | . | . | TRBV11-3 | TGTGCCAGCAGCTTGCCAGGAACAAGCGGCTACACCTTC | CASSLPGTSGYTF
TRBJ1-2 | TRBD1 | once | TRBV10-1 | TGCGCCAGCAGCCCGGACAGGGGGGATGGCTACACCTTC | CASSPDRGDGYTF
TRBJ2-1 | TRBD2 | . | TRBV6-1 | TGTGCCAGCCTCGCGGGGACTAGCGGGAGGGCCGAGCAGTTCTTC | CASLAGTSGRAEQFF
TRBJ2-1 | . | . | TRBV5-6 | TGTGCCAGCAGCTTGTGGGGGGAAGCAGGGGGTCAAGGTTCTGGTGAGCAGTTCTTC | CASSLWGEAGGQGSGEQFF
TRBJ2-7 | TRBD1 | . | TRBV9 | TGTGCCAGCAGCGTAGCGGACAGGAGCTACGAGCAGTACTTC | CASSVADRSYEQYF
TRBJ2-5 | . | . | TRBV7-3 | TGTGCCAGCAGCCCTTCGTTAGCTGCGGAGACCCAGTACTTC | CASSPSLAAETQYF
TRBJ1-4 | TRBD1 | . | TRBV6-5 | TGTGCCAGCAGTCCGGACAGGGGCGGTGAAAAACTGTTTTTT | CASSPDRGGEKLFF
TRBJ2-5 | TRBD1 | . | TRBV2 | TGTGCCAGCAGCCCACAGGGGGCCGTTAGCGAGACCCAGTACTTC | CASSPQGAVSETQYF
TRBJ1-1 | . | few | TRBV9 | TGTGCCAGCAGCGCAACAGGCTCTGAAGCTTTCTTT | CASSATGSEAFF
TRBJ1-2 | . | . | TRBV9 | TGTGCCAGCAGCGTCAGCCCCTCAGGTACAAGCGGTGGCTACACCTTC | CASSVSPSGTSGGYTF
TRBJ2-7 | TRBD1 | few | TRBV19 | TGTGCCAGTAGTACCACAGGGGACTCCTACGAGCAGTACTTC | CASSTTGDSYEQYF
TRBJ2-7 | TRBD2 | . | TRBV13 | TGTGCCAGCAGCTTCGGGACTAGCGGCTACGAGCAGTACTTC | CASSFGTSGYEQYF
TRBJ1-6 | TRBD1 | . | TRBV30 | TGTGCCGCGGACAGGGATAATTCACCCCTCCACTTT | CAADRDNSPLHF
TRBJ2-6 | . | few | TRBV6-5 | TGTGCCAGCCACCGGACAGCTGGGGCCAACGTCCTGACTTTC | CASHRTAGANVLTF
TRBJ2-3 | TRBD1 | . | TRBV7-8 | TGTGCCAGCGGACAGGGGTTTCCAGATACGCAGTATTTT | CASGQGFPDTQYF
TRBJ2-5 | . | . | TRBV4-3 | TGCGCCAGCAGCCAAGATCTAGCGCACCAAGAGACCCAGTACTTC | CASSQDLAHQETQYF